This T cell receptor beta chain was captured in a study of T cell responses to AZD1222 COVID-19 vaccine (dated by TCRdb to about 2021). Context from the whole study: AZD1222 recipients whose second dose came at about 4 weeks and those whose second dose came at about 12 weeks were combined into one group, since spike-specific TCR depth and breadth did not differ between the two schedules. A total of 230 to 250 trial participants underwent TCR sequencing, of whom roughly 210 had received two doses of AZD1222 and some 26 had received two doses of the MenACWY control vaccine. Enrollment into the trials was organized by age into subgroups of 18-55, 56-69 and 70-plus years, and those subgroups contained roughly 160, 29 and 62 TCR-sequenced participants, respectively.

Trimming costs V 5 bases and J 7 bases, and their ends lie 18 bases apart. Looking up the germline V gene (reference sequence) yields CDR1 LNHDA and CDR2 SQIVND. The CDR3 numbers 15 residues from cysteine through phenylalanine. CDR3 DNA is the only sequence kept; it has 45 bases, read in frame from the first base. The CDR3 regions of human TCRbeta chains were analyzed by immunosequencing. As for the original processing: TCRs in the repertoires were compared against a reference library of SARS-CoV-2-specific TCRs that had been generated with the MIRA antigen-specificity platform. Breadth was defined as the fraction of unique TCRs that were SARS-CoV-2-associated. Depth was defined as the fraction of total T cells that were SARS-CoV-2-associated. Using the MIRA data, each spike-specific TCR was assigned both to the spike region to which the TCR was reactive and to a CD4 or CD8 class. Log10-transformed breadth and depth values were compared by one-way ANOVA with Sidak's multiple comparisons tests. TCRdb carries this immuneACCESS record with in-frame sequences only. Its versions omit some clonotypes, under half of them owing to an unresolved V gene in the studies checked, with the rest unexplained. The D gene and trimming were derived from the DNA, and the V and J assignments and clone size from that table. Across this sample there are fewer than 120,000 clones, with about 90% seen only once. The top ten constitute around 3% of the sample.

On this clone: Its antigen remains unidentified. Base qualities are not provided; no much larger clone lies one nucleotide away.

Findings and caveats that apply to the study as a whole: Because no day 14 peak-response samples were available, the repertoires could be characterized only after the peak T cell response. Nearly half of unique spike-specific TCRs reportedly recognized epitopes outside regions mutated in the B.1.351 and B.1.1.7 variants. After two AZD1222 doses, both the breadth and the depth of spike-specific TCRs were significantly higher than at day 0 and than in MenACWY recipients. Participants were mostly white British and included more females than males, and it was suggested by the authors that clonal diversity may have been underestimated. Conclusions about previously exposed vaccinees are limited, since just 6 or 7 AZD1222 recipients were seropositive for SARS-CoV-2 at baseline. The vaccine-associated CD4 TCRs covered the entire spike protein, and the dominant responses fell in regions 160-218 and 743-854. The 56-69-year group was small, and its depth increase did not reach significance, likely because of low power.

The time point label for this specimen denotes: baseline before first vaccination. The vaccinee samples were drawn from two UK trials, COV001 and COV002, one of which was a single-blind randomized controlled phase 2/3 trial testing AZD1222 (ChAdOx1 nCoV-19) in healthy adults. For TCRbeta chain sequencing, PBMC samples from trial participants were taken at day 0 and at day 28 after the second dose. The receptor's source is an adult in good health. The chain is assembled from TRBV19 and TRBJ2-1; TRBD2 is a possible D gene, resting on 5 matching bases. This specimen was peripheral blood, taken on day 0 of AZD1222 vaccination. The CDR3 is CASSEAGALWNEQFF. The bases are TGTGCCAGTAGTGAGGCGGGCGCTTTGTGGAATGAGCAGTTCTTC.